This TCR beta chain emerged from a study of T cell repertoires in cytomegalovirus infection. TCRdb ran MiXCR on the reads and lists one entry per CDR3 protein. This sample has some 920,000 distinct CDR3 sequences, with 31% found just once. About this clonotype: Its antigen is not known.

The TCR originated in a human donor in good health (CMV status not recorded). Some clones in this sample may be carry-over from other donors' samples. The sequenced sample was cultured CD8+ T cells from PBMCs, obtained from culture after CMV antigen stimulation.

CDR3 sequence: CASSQENRKNIQYF. The CDR3 DNA is TGTGCCAGCAGCCAAGAAAACCGAAAAAACATTCAGTACTTC. The chain uses TRBV3-1 and TRBJ2-4; D not certain. Between the trimmed V and J ends, which lost 0 bases and 4 bases, there was a span of 7 bases. Germline CDR1 reads LGHDT; CDR2 reads YNNKEL (reference sequence). The CDR3 is 14 amino acids. The full variable domain, its missing parts supplied by reference TRBV3-1 and TRBJ2-4, is DTAVSQTPKYLVTQMGNDKSIKCEQNLGHDTMYWYKQDSKKFLKIMFSYNNKELIINETVPNRFSPKSPDKAHLNLHINSLELGDSAVYFCASSQENRKNIQYFGAGTRLSVL.